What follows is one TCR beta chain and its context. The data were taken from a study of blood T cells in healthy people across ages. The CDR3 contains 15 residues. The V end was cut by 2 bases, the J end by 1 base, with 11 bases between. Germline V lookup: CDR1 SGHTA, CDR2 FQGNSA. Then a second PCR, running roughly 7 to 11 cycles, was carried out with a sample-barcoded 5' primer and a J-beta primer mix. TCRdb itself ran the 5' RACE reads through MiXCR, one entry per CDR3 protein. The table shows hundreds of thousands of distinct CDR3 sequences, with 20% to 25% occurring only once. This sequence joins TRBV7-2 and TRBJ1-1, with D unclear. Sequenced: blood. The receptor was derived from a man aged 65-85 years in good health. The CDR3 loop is CASSLMAPANTEAFF. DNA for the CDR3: TGTGCCAGCAGCTTAATGGCCCCGGCGAACACTGAAGCTTTCTTT.